This T cell receptor beta chain was recorded in a study of metastatic and nonmetastatic thyroid tumors. Study in general: Comparison of repertoires was carried out across blood and tumor or nodule tissue from malignant and benign thyroid patients. General study points: The reported finding was significantly higher TCR beta diversity in malignant thyroid tumors relative to benign nodules, in blood and tumor.

The germline V and J ends were trimmed by 3 bases and 2 bases, with 15 bases remaining between them. The CDR3 totals 16 residues. Germline CDR1 and CDR2: SGHAT and FQNNGV. Patients underwent thyroid surgery, and none had received any treatment before it. On this clone itself: Its antigen is not known.

TCRdb re-called the PCR reads with MiXCR. The table has 19,000 or so clones, 32% seen once. This clonotype was obtained from a female donor with papillary thyroid cancer or a benign thyroid nodule (not recorded which). Some clones in this sample may be carry-over from other donors' samples. Sequenced: adjacent normal tissue. The chain carries TRBV11-2 and TRBJ2-3; D may be TRBD1 or TRBD2 (5 bases each). The CDR3 is CASSLGRGRDTDTQYF. The CDR3 bases are TGTGCCAGCAGCTTGGGACGGGGCAGGGACACAGATACGCAGTATTTT.